The 18 T cell receptor beta chains below come from one sample, sequenced in a study of control samples from healthy donors and cancer patients. Profiling relied on immunoSEQ multiplex PCR, and the TCRdb table lists in-frame clones only, not all of them. Of 150,000 to 180,000 clones detected, approximately 96% appear once; the ten largest clones hold 5% to 6.5%. The sequencing input was blood. The receptors derive from a man aged 40-49 years in good health.

The J gene is TRBJ2-7, the V gene TRBV5-1; D is undetermined. Trimming removed 4 bases at V and 2 bases at J, with 13 bases between. This CDR3 is built from 14 residues. The germline V gene encodes CDR1 SGHRS and CDR2 YFSETQ. Written as DNA, the CDR3 is TGCGCCAGCAGCCAGGACCACCCCACCTACGAGCAGTACTTC. Translating it yields CASSQDHPTYEQYF.

This clone was picked up one time. V usage is TRBV5-6 and J usage is TRBJ2-3; D tentatively fits TRBD1 or TRBD2 (5 bases each). Trimming left V 4 bases short and J 5 bases short, with 14 bases between. Germline V lookup: CDR1 SGHDT, CDR2 YYEEEE. The CDR3 is made up of 14 amino acids. The CDR3 DNA is TGTGCCAGCAGCCCGACCCAGAGGGGAGATACGCAGTATTTT. It translates to CASSPTQRGDTQYF.

This chain connects TRBV18 to TRBJ2-5; D gene ambiguous. Germline V lookup: CDR1 KGHSH, CDR2 LQKENI. V was cut by 2 bases and J by 0 bases, with 7 bases left in between. The CDR3 consists of 14 residues. This CDR3 is CASSPSQYQETQYF. Written as DNA, the CDR3 is TGTGCCAGCTCACCATCTCAGTACCAAGAGACCCAGTACTTC. Drawing the rest from reference TRBV18 and TRBJ2-5, the complete variable domain is NAGVMQNPRHLVRRRGQEARLRCSPMKGHSHVYWYRQLPEEGLKFMVYLQKENIIDESGMPKERFSAEFPKEGPSILRIQQVVRGDSAAYFCASSPSQYQETQYFGPGTRLLVL.

The CDR3 nucleotides are TGTGCCAGCAGCTTTGGGACAGTGAGCTCCTACGAGCAGTACTTC. Its translation: CASSFGTVSSYEQYF. V gene TRBV11-2 combines with J gene TRBJ2-7, with 7 nucleotides matching TRBD1. Germline V gives CDR1 SGHAT, CDR2 FQNNGV. The CDR3 covers 15 residues. Trimming removed 3 bases from V and 0 bases from J; junction bases left unmatched: 5.

The rearrangement links TRBV27 to TRBJ2-3; D possibly uses TRBD1 or TRBD2 (5 bases each). Trimming left V 8 bases short and J 2 bases short, with 14 bases between. From germline, CDR1 is MNHEY and CDR2 SMNVEV (reference sequence). The CDR3 contains 14 residues. The CDR3 reads CASGLGALTDTQYF. CDR3 bases: TGTGCCAGCGGCCTCGGGGCCCTCACAGATACGCAGTATTTT.

The chain carries TRBV6-5 and TRBJ1-2; D gene unclear. The V end lost 6 bases, the J end lost 2 bases, and 4 bases lay between the germline ends. This CDR3 has 11 residues. Per germline, CDR1 MNHEY and CDR2 SVGAGI. The CDR3 DNA sequence: TGTGCCAGCAGCGACAACTATGGCTACACCTTC. Translation: CASSDNYGYTF.

The chain recombines TRBV6-6 with TRBJ1-2; D is ambiguous. V lost 2 bases and J 0 bases, leaving 7 bases between the germline ends. The CDR3 covers 14 residues. CDR1 and CDR2 from the germline V gene are MNHNY and SVGAGI (reference sequence). The CDR3 sequence: CASSYMVANYGYTF. In DNA form, the CDR3 reads TGTGCCAGCAGTTACATGGTAGCTAACTATGGCTACACCTTC.

V and J are TRBV6-1 and TRBJ1-1, with 8 bases identical to TRBD1. The V and J ends lost 6 bases and 1 base, in that order; junction bases with no gene match: 7. This CDR3 is built from 15 residues. Germline lookup yields CDR1 MNHNS and CDR2 SASEGT. This chain's CDR3 is CASRIRTGGNTEAFF. The CDR3 DNA is TGTGCCAGCAGGATCCGAACAGGGGGGAACACTGAAGCTTTCTTT.

The gene calls are TRBV5-1 and TRBJ2-5; 8 bases match TRBD2. Unmatched junction bases numbered 10, after V lost 5 bases and J lost 1 base. The CDR3 is 16 residues long. CDR1 SGHRS and CDR2 YFSETQ come from the germline V gene. CDR3: CASRPQAGVLQETQYF. Here the CDR3 DNA reads TGCGCCAGCAGACCTCAAGCGGGGGTTCTCCAAGAGACCCAGTACTTC.

This sequence joins TRBV6-1 and TRBJ2-7; 11 bases are a match to TRBD2. Germline values: CDR1 MNHNS, CDR2 SASEGT. Trimming at V came to 2 bases and at J to 3 bases, leaving 9 bases not matched to a gene. The length of the CDR3 is 17 residues. The CDR3 nucleotides read TGTGCCAGCAGTGAATTCCACACGACTAGCGGGAACTACGAGCAGTACTTC. This sequence encodes CASSEFHTTSGNYEQYF.

The rearrangement uses TRBV20-1 and TRBJ2-1; 11 bases match TRBD2. From germline, CDR1 is DFQATT and CDR2 SNEGSKA (reference sequence). CDR3 length equals 11 residues. V lost 5 bases to trimming and J lost 15 bases; unmatched junction nucleotides: 6. The CDR3 is CSAFSGGARFF. CDR3 DNA: TGCAGTGCTTTTAGCGGGGGGGCCAGGTTCTTC.

The chain employs TRBV18 and TRBJ1-1; 8 bases are shared with TRBD1. CDR1 and CDR2 from the germline V gene are KGHSH and LQKENI. The CDR3 runs to 20 residues. V lost 1 base, J lost 8 bases, and 24 bases stayed unmatched. The CDR3 nucleotides are TGTGCCAGCTCACCACTGAATCAATTCGGCCAGGGGGCCCCCGGGAGCGAAGCTTTCTTT. Translating it yields CASSPLNQFGQGAPGSEAFF.

The J gene is TRBJ2-2, the V gene TRBV9, with D uncertain. The CDR3 spans 13 residues. The germline CDR1 and CDR2 sequences are SGDLS and YYNGEE. The V and J ends lost 0 bases and 3 bases respectively, with 3 bases between them. The CDR3 DNA sequence: TGTGCCAGCAGCGTAGTGGACACCGGGGAGCTGTTTTTT. It yields the protein CASSVVDTGELFF.

The CDR3 is CARSNRGNYGYTF. The CDR3 bases are TGTGCCAGGAGCAATCGGGGTAACTATGGCTACACCTTC. V and J are TRBV2 and TRBJ1-2; no firm D call. Between the trimmed V and J ends, which lost 9 bases and 1 base, there was a span of 12 bases. Per the germline V gene, CDR1 is SNHLY and CDR2 is FYNNEI. The CDR3 contains 13 residues.

This chain connects TRBV4-1 to TRBJ1-1; D possibly corresponds to TRBD1 (5 bases). The CDR3 loop spans 17 amino acids. V was pared by 0 bases and J by 1 base, with 15 bases between. Germline V lookup: CDR1 MGHRA, CDR2 YSYEKL. The CDR3 bases are TGCGCCAGCAGCCAAGATGGGGGTTTGGCCGAGAACACTGAAGCTTTCTTT. As protein: CASSQDGGLAENTEAFF.

This chain connects TRBV28 to TRBJ1-6, with 8 bases fitting TRBD1. The junction had 11 bases not matched to a gene; V was cut back by 6 bases and J by 1 base. Germline assignment: CDR1 MDHEN and CDR2 SYDVKM. CDR3 length: 18 amino acids. The CDR3: CASSGPRQGTSYNSPLHF. In nucleotides, the CDR3 is TGTGCCAGCAGCGGACCTCGACAGGGGACGTCCTATAATTCACCCCTCCACTTT.

V and J are TRBV5-6 and TRBJ1-2, with a tentative D call TRBD1 (6 bases). CDR3 length equals 15 residues. Trimming shortened V by 5 bases and J by 8 bases, and 22 bases separated the two germline ends. Germline V lookup: CDR1 SGHDT, CDR2 YYEEEE. The CDR3 nucleotides are TGTGCCAGCAGTTCCCGAGCGGGACACATTTCAGGCTACACCTTC. It translates to CASSSRAGHISGYTF.

The chain has TRBV5-1 and TRBJ2-1; D possibly corresponds to TRBD1 (6 bases). The germline V gene has CDR1 SGHRS and CDR2 YFSETQ. With 4 bases removed from V and 6 bases from J, the gap between germline ends came to 23 bases. The CDR3 runs to 17 residues. This CDR3 is CASSPLGGSLGANEQFF. The CDR3 DNA follows: TGCGCCAGCAGCCCCCTCGGCGGCAGTTTGGGGGCCAATGAGCAGTTCTTC.